This T cell receptor beta chain derives from a study of T cell responses to AZD1222 COVID-19 vaccine. Notes on the study in general: Researchers took repertoire samples only after the peak T cell response had come.

In regard to this clone: Its antigen remains unidentified.

Assay: immunoSEQ multiplex PCR; the TCRdb copy retains only in-frame clones and omits some. The sample consists of under 150,000 clones, nearly 95% of them appearing once. The sequenced sample was peripheral blood, obtained on day 0 of AZD1222 vaccination. The TCR was taken from an adult in good health.

CDR3 loop: CASSLGLPGDTQYF. For the CDR3, the DNA is TGTGCCAGCAGCTTGGGGCTGCCAGGGGATACGCAGTATTTT. The chain employs TRBV5-6 and TRBJ2-3; D may be TRBD1 (5 bases). The germline V and J ends were trimmed by 0 bases and 6 bases, with 11 bases remaining between them. This CDR3 is 14 amino acids long. The germline V gene encodes CDR1 SGHDT and CDR2 YYEEEE. The whole variable domain, remainder taken from reference TRBV5-6 and TRBJ2-3, is DAGVTQSPTHLIKTRGQQVTLRCSPKSGHDTVSWYQQALGQGPQFIFQYYEEEERQRGNFPDRFSGHQFPNYSSELNVNALLLGDSALYLCASSLGLPGDTQYFGPGTRLTVL.